The present T cell receptor beta chain was sequenced within a study of T-cell memory formation after mild COVID-19. CDR3 size: 17 residues. V shed 3 bases, J shed 0 bases, and the junction held 6 bases outside the gene matches. This clonotype has only a few counts. TCRdb reprocessed the 5' RACE reads via MiXCR and lists one record per CDR3 protein. Counted here are approximately 440,000 distinct CDR3 sequences, around 20% occurring once; the ten biggest clones make up around 8%. This chain uses TRBV12-3 or TRBV12-4 with TRBJ2-1, with 9 bases matching TRBD2. This TCR was recovered from an adult woman who had mild COVID-19 (a few samples of this study predate the infection). Cell type and time point are not known. The sample taken for sequencing was PBMCs or a T cell subset sorted from them (not recorded which). In DNA, the CDR3 is TGTGCCAGCAGTTTTTATGGCGGGGGGGCCTCCTACAATGAGCAGTTCTTC. Translating it yields CASSFYGGGASYNEQFF.